This T cell receptor beta chain was recovered during a study of blood T cell repertoires in COVID-19. The method was immunoSEQ multiplex PCR; TCRdb's version includes in-frame clones alone and lacks a portion of them. The sample lists some 83,000 clones, about 83% seen once, with around 5.1% in the top ten. The CDR3 runs 15 residues. Germline lookup yields CDR1 SGHAT and CDR2 FQDESV (reference sequence). V lost 5 bases and J lost 5; bases outside the gene matches: 6. Sequencing was done on a sample of peripheral blood. The TCR comes from a woman aged 80 or over with active or convalescent COVID-19. The chain combines TRBV11-1 with TRBJ2-5; 12 nucleotides agree with TRBD2. In DNA, the CDR3 is TGTGCCAGCAGCCGCGGACTAGCGGGGTCCGAGACCCAGTACTTC. This encodes CASSRGLAGSETQYF.